One and the same sample provided the 9 T cell receptor beta chains below, sequenced in a study of T cell repertoires in cytomegalovirus infection. TCRdb analysed the reads with MiXCR anew, one entry per CDR3 protein. The sample has roughly 600,000 distinct CDR3 sequences, 24% seen once. Sequencing was performed on CD8+ T cells from PBMCs. The receptor source for this set is a human donor in good health (CMV status not recorded). Some clones in this sample may be carry-over from other donors' samples.

This clonotype was seen ten or more times. The CDR3 protein is CASSLVARILGKETQYF. In DNA, the CDR3 is TGTGCCAGCAGCTTAGTGGCTAGGATACTAGGAAAAGAGACCCAGTACTTC. The chain has TRBV7-9 and TRBJ2-5; TRBD2 is a possible D gene (5 bases). The CDR3 is made up of 17 amino acids. The V and J ends lost 1 base and 3 bases respectively, with 18 bases between them. CDR1 is SEHNR and CDR2 is FQNEAQ in the germline V gene (reference sequence).

The chain joins TRBV7-6 to TRBJ2-3, with a weak D call TRBD1 (5 bases). Per the germline V gene, CDR1 is SGHVS and CDR2 is FNYEAQ. The CDR3 totals 16 residues. V was clipped by 4 bases and J by 5 bases, with 19 bases between them. CDR3 protein: CASSSWSRTGQDTQYF. CDR3 sequence (DNA): TGTGCCAGCAGCTCCTGGTCCAGAACAGGACAAGATACGCAGTATTTT. Supplemented by reference TRBV7-6 and TRBJ2-3, the full variable domain reads GAGVSQSPRYKVTKRGQDVALRCDPISGHVSLYWYRQALGQGPEFLTYFNYEAQQDKSGLPNDRFSAERPEGSISTLTIQRTEQRDSAMYRCASSSWSRTGQDTQYFGPGTRLTVL.

In regard to this clonotype: A read error is possible here, since a much larger clone lies one base away. The V call is TRBV7-6, the J call TRBJ1-5, with TRBD1 as a possible D gene (5 bases). Germline-derived CDR1 and CDR2 are SGHVS and FNYEAQ. The CDR3 spans 16 residues. This chain's CDR3 is CAGSPNPGLVDQPQHF. The CDR3 coding sequence is TGTGCCGGCAGCCCTAACCCGGGACTTGTAGATCAGCCCCAGCATTTT.

The rearrangement links TRBV29-1 to TRBJ1-2, with TRBD1 matching 8 bases. The V and J ends lost 0 bases and 5 bases, in that order; junction bases with no gene match: 8. CDR3 length: 15 residues. Germline CDR1 reads SQVTM; CDR2 reads ANQGSEA. This chain's CDR3 is CSVEDLEDREYGYTF. The CDR3 region has the DNA TGCAGCGTTGAAGATCTAGAGGACAGGGAATATGGCTACACCTTC.

This clonotype was counted between two and nine times. V is TRBV10-3 and J is TRBJ1-2; tentatively, D is TRBD1 (6 bases). The CDR3 contains 12 residues. CDR1 is ENHRY, CDR2 SYGVKD, per germline. V lost 9 bases, J lost 5 bases, and 13 bases lay in between. CDR3 loop: CAIRTELYGYTF. CDR3 bases: TGTGCCATTCGGACAGAGCTGTATGGCTACACCTTC.

In its sample, this clonotype was seen many times. This sequence joins TRBV6-2 or TRBV6-3 and TRBJ2-1; 8 bases agree with TRBD1. This CDR3 comprises 16 residues. The junction had 14 bases not matched to a gene; V was cut back by 5 bases and J by 8 bases. CDR1 is MNHEY, CDR2 SVGEGT, per germline. CDR3 residues: CASSTRATGVNDEQFF. The DNA for the CDR3 is TGTGCCAGCAGTACTCGGGCGACAGGGGTGAATGATGAGCAGTTCTTC.

This clonotype has just one count. V is TRBV2 and J is TRBJ2-2; D gene unclear. Trimming removed 4 bases at V and 6 bases at J, with 6 bases between. The germline CDR1 and CDR2 sequences are SNHLY and FYNNEI. The CDR3 has 12 residues. This chain's CDR3 is CASSGSPGELFF. CDR3 DNA: TGTGCCAGCAGTGGGAGTCCCGGGGAGCTGTTTTTT.

This clonotype came up a few times. The chain is built from TRBV5-1 and TRBJ1-5; possibly TRBD1 for D (6 bases). This CDR3 contains 15 residues. Trimming shortened V by 5 bases and J by 1 base, and 13 bases separated the two germline ends. Germline CDR1 reads SGHRS; CDR2 reads YFSETQ. The CDR3 is CASRTHTGSNQPQHF. Here the CDR3 DNA reads TGCGCCAGCAGAACCCACACAGGGAGCAATCAGCCCCAGCATTTT.

The table lists this clonotype with a few counts. The rearrangement uses TRBV28 and TRBJ2-7, with D possibly matching TRBD1 (6 bases). V dropped 6 bases and J dropped 0 bases, with 12 bases sitting between them. This CDR3 has 14 residues. CDR1 and CDR2 (germline): MDHEN, SYDVKM. CDR3 in DNA: TGTGCCAGCAGCCTGCAGGGGAACTCCTACGAGCAGTACGTC. Protein product: CASSLQGNSYEQYV.